Listed here are 4 T cell receptor beta chains from one sample, sequenced in a study of CD8+CD57+ T cells in acquired aplastic anemia. TCR beta VDJ combinations and CDR3 sequences were profiled from genomic DNA. TCRdb itself ran the reads through MiXCR, one entry per CDR3 protein. The sample holds about 220,000 distinct CDR3 sequences, roughly 35% seen once. The specimen sequenced was sorted CD4+, CD8+, or CD8+CD57+ T cells (not recorded which) from PBMCs. Receptor source: a human donor in good health, serving as a control.

This chain links TRBV6-5 with TRBJ2-5; 7 positions agree with TRBD2. Germline lookup yields CDR1 MNHEY and CDR2 SVGAGI. After removal of 4 bases from V and 4 bases from J, the junction contained 3 bases not matched to a gene. The CDR3 totals 13 residues. The CDR3 loop is CASSLAGSETQYF. The CDR3 coding sequence is TGTGCCAGCAGTTTAGCGGGCTCAGAGACCCAGTACTTC.

This clonotype was counted between two and nine times. A read error may be the cause here, since a much bigger clone is one base away. This chain joins TRBV20-1 and TRBJ2-7; no firm D call. The CDR3 extends over 15 amino acids. Germline assignment: CDR1 DFQATT and CDR2 SNEGSKA (reference sequence). The CDR3: CSANPVQASSHEQYF. The DNA of the CDR3 is TGCAGTGCTAATCCTGTCCAGGCGAGCTCCCACGAGCAGTACTTC.

This clonotype has just a few counts. This sequence joins TRBV11-2 and TRBJ2-1; the match to TRBD2 covers 11 bases. J gave up 7 bases and V 0 bases, and 17 bases lay outside the gene matches. Looked up from germline, CDR1 is SGHAT and CDR2 is FQNNGV. The CDR3 spans 20 residues. CDR3 bases: TGTGCCAGCAGCTTAGAAAAGGGGGCCATAGCGGGAGGGCCAGGGAATGAGCAGTTCTTC. Protein product: CASSLEKGAIAGGPGNEQFF.

This chain uses TRBV20-1 with TRBJ1-4; D not certain. CDR3 size: 12 residues. Trimming took off 1 base at V and 8 bases at J, with 8 bases between the two ends. The germline V gene has CDR1 DFQATT and CDR2 SNEGSKA (reference sequence). CDR3: CSARGRPEKLFF. The CDR3 DNA is TGCAGTGCTAGAGGTCGTCCCGAAAAACTGTTTTTT.